Shown below are 18 T cell receptor beta chains from a single sample sequenced in a study of OX40 agonist ivuxolimab in advanced cancers. The data were produced by immunoSEQ multiplex PCR, yet TCRdb's version contains in-frame clones alone and is incomplete. Altogether 66,000 or so clones are present, about 86% being singletons, with the ten largest covering around 4.5%. Sample: CD4+ or CD8+ T cells sorted from blood, taken in a trial of the OX40 agonist ivuxolimab. The receptors derive from an adult with an advanced solid tumor such as melanoma, head and neck, liver or kidney cancer.

The V gene is TRBV6-5, the J gene TRBJ2-7; D gene unclear. The CDR3 totals 13 residues. The germline V gene encodes CDR1 MNHEY and CDR2 SVGAGI. Trimming removed 7 bases at V and 0 bases at J, with 10 bases between. The CDR3 sequence: CASNSWDSYEQYF. As DNA, the CDR3 is TGTGCCAGCAACTCTTGGGACTCCTACGAGCAGTACTTC.

The rearrangement joins TRBV9 to TRBJ2-3; 8 nucleotides match TRBD2. The CDR3 covers 14 residues. The germline V gene has CDR1 SGDLS and CDR2 YYNGEE. Germline trimming cut 0 bases from V and 6 bases from J; bases unmatched to any gene: 3. The CDR3 reads CASSVASSGDTQYF. CDR3 coding DNA: TGTGCCAGCAGCGTAGCTTCTAGCGGGGATACGCAGTATTTT.

The rearrangement links TRBV28 to TRBJ2-4; tentatively, D is TRBD1 (6 bases). Germline loops: CDR1 MDHEN, CDR2 SYDVKM. Trimming pared 9 bases from V and 1 base from J, leaving 19 bases between. The CDR3 has 16 residues. CDR3 loop: CASWTAGTQAKNIQYF. CDR3 in DNA: TGTGCCAGTTGGACAGCCGGGACCCAGGCCAAAAACATTCAGTACTTC.

The chain has TRBV4-3 and TRBJ2-7, with 9 bases identical to TRBD2. This CDR3 has 16 residues. The germline CDR1 and CDR2 sequences are LGHNA and YSLEER. The ends lost 0 bases at V and 10 bases at J; junction bases unmatched: 13. The CDR3 DNA follows: TGCGCCAGCAGCCAAGATTTCCAGCGGGGGGTAATTCTCCAGTACTTC. This sequence encodes CASSQDFQRGVILQYF.

About this clone itself: The sample has other DNA sequences that encode this CDR3 too. The J gene is TRBJ1-2, the V gene TRBV29-1, with D tentatively TRBD1 (5 bases). V was trimmed by 4 bases and J by 0 bases, leaving 9 bases between them. CDR3 length: 13 amino acids. CDR1 is SQVTM, CDR2 ANQGSEA, per germline. CDR3 in DNA: TGCAGCGTTGGGCAGGGAGCTAACTATGGCTACACCTTC. Translated, it gives CSVGQGANYGYTF. The full variable domain, in which reference TRBV29-1 and TRBJ1-2 provide the parts outside the CDR3, is SAVISQKPSRDICQRGTSLTIQCQVDSQVTMMFWYRQQPGQSLTLIATANQGSEATYESGFVIDKFPISRPNLTFSTLTVSNMSPEDSSIYLCSVGQGANYGYTFGSGTRLTVV.

V is TRBV6-6 and J is TRBJ1-2; D is unclear. Trimming pared 7 bases from V and 7 bases from J, leaving 10 bases between. Germline V CDR1 and CDR2: MNHNY, SVGAGI (reference sequence). This CDR3 spans 11 amino acids. The CDR3 loop reads CASKREAGYTF. The CDR3 nucleotides are TGTGCCAGCAAAAGGGAAGCTGGCTACACCTTC.

Here the CDR3 DNA reads TGTGCCAGCAGCCATACAGGGGACGGTGGCTACACCTTC. Amino acids: CASSHTGDGGYTF. The chain links TRBV11-2 to TRBJ1-2; 7 bases agree with TRBD1. The CDR3 length is 13 residues. Germline V gene data show CDR1 as SGHAT and CDR2 as FQNNGV. After removal of 5 bases from V and 7 bases from J, the junction contained 7 bases not matched to a gene.

The chain combines TRBV19 with TRBJ2-2, with D unresolved. CDR3 size: 14 residues. Trimming cost V 8 bases and J 6 bases, with 16 bases left between them. CDR1 LNHDA and CDR2 SQIVND come from the germline V gene (reference sequence). The CDR3, as DNA: TGTGCCAGTCACCCCTATGGAGTCGCCGGGGAGCTGTTTTTT. It codes for CASHPYGVAGELFF.

This chain uses TRBV7-2 with TRBJ2-1; no reliable D call. Germline CDR1 and CDR2: SGHTA and FQGNSA. V lost 7 bases to trimming and J lost 5 bases, with 18 bases between them. The CDR3 sequence is 15 residues long. CDR3 sequence (DNA): TGTGCCAGCATCCTCTCGCCCGGCAACCACAATGAGCAGTTCTTC. It is translated as CASILSPGNHNEQFF.

J is TRBJ1-4 and V is TRBV6-5, with a tentative D call TRBD1 (5 bases). The V end lost 0 bases, the J end lost 7 bases, and 9 bases lay between the germline ends. The CDR3 runs 14 residues. The germline V gene has CDR1 MNHEY and CDR2 SVGAGI. Written as DNA, the CDR3 is TGTGCCAGCAGTTACTCGATCGGGGGTGAAAAACTGTTTTTT. Protein: CASSYSIGGEKLFF.

The chain is built from TRBV5-6 and TRBJ1-3; D ambiguous. CDR3 length equals 15 residues. Germline V gives CDR1 SGHDT, CDR2 YYEEEE. The V end was cut by 3 bases, the J end by 6 bases, with 16 bases between. The CDR3 spells CASSSPARVANTIYF. Written as DNA, the CDR3 is TGTGCCAGCAGCTCGCCGGCTCGGGTGGCAAACACCATATATTTT.

The chain is built from TRBV19 and TRBJ1-1; D gene uncertain. Trimming left V 8 bases short and J 9 bases short, with 16 bases between. This CDR3 is 12 amino acids long. The V gene's germline CDR1 is LNHDA and CDR2 SQIVND (reference sequence). The CDR3 protein is CASFGSTWKAFF. The CDR3 DNA is TGTGCCAGTTTTGGGTCCACTTGGAAAGCTTTCTTT.

The chain recombines TRBV6-1 with TRBJ1-2; TRBD1 matches 9 bases. CDR3 length: 15 residues. Trimming cost V 2 bases and J 4 bases; bases outside gene matches: 5. Germline CDR1 reads MNHNS; CDR2 reads SASEGT. The CDR3 loop reads CASSETPGQGYGYTF. As DNA, the CDR3 is TGTGCCAGCAGTGAAACGCCGGGACAGGGCTATGGCTACACCTTC.

The chain uses TRBV5-1 and TRBJ1-1, with D unclear. Germline CDR1 SGHRS, CDR2 YFSETQ. V lost 0 bases, J lost 5 bases, and 14 bases lay in between. The CDR3 is 15 amino acids. CDR3 bases: TGCGCCAGCAGCTTGGGGGATACCCGGAGGACTGAAGCTTTCTTT. Its translation: CASSLGDTRRTEAFF. Full variable domain (remainder filled in from reference TRBV5-1 and TRBJ1-1): KAGVTQTPRYLIKTRGQQVTLSCSPISGHRSVSWYQQTPGQGLQFLFEYFSETQRNKGNFPGRFSGRQFSNSRSEMNVSTLELGDSALYLCASSLGDTRRTEAFFGQGTRLTVV.

This sequence joins TRBV21-1 and TRBJ2-3; TRBD2 was called by the table and not checked on the DNA. TRBV21-1 is given as a pseudogene. The CDR3 totals 14 residues. This CDR3 reads CASSIAGGTDTQYF. Here the CDR3 DNA reads TGTGCCAGCAGCATTGCGGGGGGCACAGATACGCAGTATTTT.

The genes are TRBV7-2 and TRBJ2-2, with TRBD2 matching 13 bases. Germline trimming cut 5 bases from V and 2 bases from J; bases unmatched to any gene: 5. In germline, CDR1 is SGHTA, CDR2 FQGNSA. The CDR3 length is 17 residues. The CDR3 spells CASSRLAGGINTGELFF. DNA of the CDR3: TGTGCCAGCAGCCGACTAGCGGGAGGAATTAACACCGGGGAGCTGTTTTTT.

The chain combines TRBV28 with TRBJ1-5; D possibly corresponds to TRBD1 (5 bases). Trimming shortened V by 3 bases and J by 6 bases, and 12 bases separated the two germline ends. The CDR3 length is 14 residues. Germline V gene data show CDR1 as MDHEN and CDR2 as SYDVKM. CDR3 sequence reads: CASSFRALVQPQHF. CDR3 bases: TGTGCCAGCAGTTTCAGGGCCCTCGTTCAGCCCCAGCATTTT. The entire variable domain, with the rest obtained from reference TRBV28 and TRBJ1-5, is as follows: DVKVTQSSRYLVKRTGEKVFLECVQDMDHENMFWYRQDPGLGLRLIYFSYDVKMKEKGDIPEGYSVSREKKERFSLILESASTNQTSMYLCASSFRALVQPQHFGDGTRLSIL.

The rearrangement links TRBV2 to TRBJ2-3, with 7 bases that match TRBD2. Germline V gene sequence: CDR1 SNHLY, CDR2 FYNNEI. The junction had 9 bases not matched to a gene; V was cut back by 6 bases and J by 0 bases. This CDR3 is 16 amino acids long. The CDR3, as DNA: TGTGCCAGCAGCGTCGGTAGCGGGTCTAGCACAGATACGCAGTATTTT. Encoded protein: CASSVGSGSSTDTQYF. Looking up the rest from reference TRBV2 and TRBJ2-3 gives the full variable domain: EPEVTQTPSHQVTQMGQEVILRCVPISNHLYFYWYRQILGQKVEFLVSFYNNEISEKSEIFDDQFSVERPDGSNFTLKIRSTKLEDSAMYFCASSVGSGSSTDTQYFGPGTRLTVL.